Following are 10 T cell receptor beta chains from one sample sequenced in a study of regulatory T cells in long-lasting Graves disease. Time point indicated: persistent/refractory GD, antithyroid drugs over 5 years with positive TRAb. Following extraction of RNA from PBMCs, that RNA was used to make the TCR library. Sequencing libraries for TCR beta were prepared with iRepertoire HTBI primers and Arm-PCR of CDR3 regions. TCRdb ran MiXCR on the multiplex PCR reads and lists one entry per CDR3 protein. The table includes about half a million distinct CDR3 sequences, about 22% detected once. The input for sequencing was peripheral blood mononuclear cells (PBMCs), taken when the disease was refractory, from a patient treated with antithyroid drugs. Receptor source: a female donor with Graves disease.

This clonotype was recorded a few times. The V gene is TRBV6-8, the J gene TRBJ1-5; 11 bases are a match to TRBD1. The V gene end was trimmed by 5 bases and the J gene end by 3 bases; junction bases not matched to a gene: 21. This CDR3 has 21 residues. Germline-derived CDR1 and CDR2 are MNHGY and SAAAGT. The CDR3 loop reads CASSKTGTGGRVRVVNQPQHF. The CDR3 coding sequence is TGTGCCAGCAGTAAGACCGGGACAGGGGGGCGCGTCCGGGTGGTCAATCAGCCCCAGCATTTT.

This clonotype was seen a handful of times. This chain links TRBV7-2 with TRBJ1-5, with 8 bases lining up with TRBD1. This CDR3 has 15 residues. V lost 5 bases, J lost 0 bases, and 3 bases stayed unmatched. Per the germline V gene, CDR1 is SGHTA and CDR2 is FQGNSA. The CDR3 spells CASSAGQASNQPQHF. The DNA of the CDR3 is TGTGCCAGCAGCGCGGGACAGGCTAGCAATCAGCCCCAGCATTTT. Full variable domain (rest looked up from reference TRBV7-2 and TRBJ1-5): GAGVSQSPSNKVTEKGKDVELRCDPISGHTALYWYRQSLGQGLEFLIYFQGNSAPDKSGLPSDRFSAERTGGSVSTLTIQRTQQEDSAVYLCASSAGQASNQPQHFGDGTRLSIL.

This clonotype was detected many times. The chain recombines TRBV28 with TRBJ1-1; D gene ambiguous. The CDR3 totals 12 residues. V was cut by 6 bases and J by 1 base, with 6 bases left in between. Germline V gene lookup returns CDR1 MDHEN and CDR2 SYDVKM. As DNA, the CDR3 is TGTGCCAGCAGGGTATCGAACACTGAAGCTTTCTTT. Translated, it gives CASRVSNTEAFF.

This clonotype has only one observation. Here the CDR3 reads CASSPPPKPGQALPSSYEQYF. CDR3 nucleotides: TGTGCCAGCAGCCCACCTCCCAAACCGGGACAGGCCCTTCCCAGCTCCTACGAGCAGTACTTC. The J gene is TRBJ2-7, the V gene TRBV5-6; 8 bases match TRBD1. The germline V gene encodes CDR1 SGHDT and CDR2 YYEEEE. The trim removed 4 bases at V and 0 bases at J, leaving 24 bases unmatched. The CDR3 length is 21 residues. Filled out from reference TRBV5-6 and TRBJ2-7, the complete variable domain reads DAGVTQSPTHLIKTRGQQVTLRCSPKSGHDTVSWYQQALGQGPQFIFQYYEEEERQRGNFPDRFSGHQFPNYSSELNVNALLLGDSALYLCASSPPPKPGQALPSSYEQYFGPGTRLTVT.

The rearrangement links TRBV6-5 to TRBJ2-5; possibly TRBD2 for D (6 bases). The germline V gene has CDR1 MNHEY and CDR2 SVGAGI. The germline V and J ends were trimmed by 0 bases and 4 bases, with 12 bases remaining between them. This CDR3 is 15 amino acids long. The CDR3 DNA reads TGTGCCAGCAGTTACTCTAGGGGAGGAGGAGAGACCCAGTACTTC. Its translation is CASSYSRGGGETQYF.

This clonotype came up many times. This chain joins TRBV19 and TRBJ2-5, with 15 bases fitting TRBD2. The junction had 1 base not matched to a gene; V was cut back by 5 bases and J by 9 bases. CDR3 size: 13 residues. CDR1 is LNHDA, CDR2 SQIVND, per germline (reference sequence). The CDR3: CASSGTSGGSQYF. CDR3 nucleotides: TGTGCCAGTAGTGGGACTAGCGGGGGGTCCCAGTACTTC.

The chain recombines TRBV4-3 with TRBJ2-2; D is ambiguous. Trimming left V 5 bases short and J 5 bases short, with 18 bases between. The CDR3 runs to 16 residues. CDR1 and CDR2 from the germline V gene are LGHNA and YSLEER. The CDR3 DNA follows: TGCGCCAGCAGCTCTGGTTCTCTGACTGTTACCGGGGAGCTGTTTTTT. Protein product: CASSSGSLTVTGELFF.

This clonotype showed up just a few times. The chain uses TRBV6-5 and TRBJ1-1; D unresolved. This CDR3 is built from 16 residues. Trimming took 2 bases from V and 11 from J, leaving 24 bases between them. Germline CDR1 is MNHEY and CDR2 is SVGAGI. This chain's CDR3 is CASSYTRARGDLGAFF. The CDR3 DNA sequence: TGTGCCAGCAGTTACACAAGGGCGCGGGGAGATTTGGGCGCTTTCTTT.

The chain links TRBV20-1 to TRBJ1-2; TRBD1 is a possible D gene (5 bases). V lost 0 bases to trimming and J lost 4 bases, with 15 bases between them. Per germline, CDR1 DFQATT and CDR2 SNEGSKA (reference sequence). This CDR3 comprises 15 residues. The CDR3: CSARDTTGSSYGYTF. Here the CDR3 DNA reads TGCAGTGCTAGAGATACTACAGGATCTAGCTATGGCTACACCTTC.

Notes on this clonotype: A junction end diverges from the germline sequence, so it may reflect a read error. This chain uses TRBV6-1 with TRBJ2-6; no clear D. From germline, CDR1 is MNHNS and CDR2 SASEGT. The CDR3 has 16 residues. Here the CDR3 reads CASSPPMEAGVNVLTF. The DNA of the CDR3 is TGTGCCAGCAGTCCACCCATGGAAGCTGGGGTCAACGTCCTGACTTTC.